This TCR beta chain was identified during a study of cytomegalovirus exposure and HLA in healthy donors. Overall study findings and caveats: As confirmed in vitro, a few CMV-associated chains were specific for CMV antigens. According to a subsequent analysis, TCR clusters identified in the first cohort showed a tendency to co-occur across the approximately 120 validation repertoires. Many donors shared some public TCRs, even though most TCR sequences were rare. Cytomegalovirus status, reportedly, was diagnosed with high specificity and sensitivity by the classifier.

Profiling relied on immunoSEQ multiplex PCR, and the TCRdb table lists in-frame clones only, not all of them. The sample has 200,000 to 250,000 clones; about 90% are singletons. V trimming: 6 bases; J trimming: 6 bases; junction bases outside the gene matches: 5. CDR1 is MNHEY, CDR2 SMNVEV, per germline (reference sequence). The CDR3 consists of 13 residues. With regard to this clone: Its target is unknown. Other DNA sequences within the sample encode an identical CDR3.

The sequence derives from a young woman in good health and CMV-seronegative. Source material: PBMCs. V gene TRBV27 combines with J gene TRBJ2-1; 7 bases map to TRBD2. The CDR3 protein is CASSPGGPNEQFF. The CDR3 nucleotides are TGTGCCAGCAGCCCGGGGGGACCCAATGAGCAGTTCTTC.